This section outlines one T cell receptor (beta chain) sequence together with its context. Its antigen is currently unknown. V lost 0 bases and J 7 bases, leaving 15 bases between the germline ends. The CDR3 has 15 amino acids. Per germline, CDR1 MNHEY and CDR2 SVGAGI. The sample originates from a study of cytomegalovirus exposure and HLA in healthy donors. Study findings and constraints: A later analysis appeared to link common viral pathogens to several of the most significant clusters. Reports showed the classifier diagnosing cytomegalovirus status with high specificity and sensitivity.

Researchers ran the PCR with 60 Vbeta and 13 Jbeta primers. TCRdb keeps only in-frame clones here, not all; method: immunoSEQ multiplex PCR. This sample has about 100,000 clones, with 76% found just once. The sample was PBMCs. The clonotype originates from a woman aged 50 to 60 in good health and CMV-seropositive. The chain uses TRBV6-5 and TRBJ1-2; tentative D call: TRBD1 (5 bases). The CDR3 coding sequence is TGTGCCAGCAGTTACTCTGGCAGGGCATCGACTGGCTACACCTTC. Residues: CASSYSGRASTGYTF.